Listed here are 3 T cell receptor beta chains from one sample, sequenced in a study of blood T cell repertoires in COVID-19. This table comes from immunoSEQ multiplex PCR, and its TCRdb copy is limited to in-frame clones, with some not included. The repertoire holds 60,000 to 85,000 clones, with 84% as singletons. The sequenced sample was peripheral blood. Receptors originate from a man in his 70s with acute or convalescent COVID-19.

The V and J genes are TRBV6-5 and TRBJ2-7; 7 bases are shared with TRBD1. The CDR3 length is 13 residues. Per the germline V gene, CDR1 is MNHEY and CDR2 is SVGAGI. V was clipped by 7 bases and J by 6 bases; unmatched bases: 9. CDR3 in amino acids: CASTYQDRSEQYF. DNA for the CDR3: TGTGCCAGCACCTACCAGGACAGGTCCGAGCAGTACTTC.

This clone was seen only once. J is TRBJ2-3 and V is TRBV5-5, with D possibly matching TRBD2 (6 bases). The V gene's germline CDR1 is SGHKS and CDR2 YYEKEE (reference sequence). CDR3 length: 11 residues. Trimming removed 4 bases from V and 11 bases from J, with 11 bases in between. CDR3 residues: CASSTLAWQYF. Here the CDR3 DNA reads TGTGCCAGCAGCACCCTAGCGTGGCAGTATTTT.

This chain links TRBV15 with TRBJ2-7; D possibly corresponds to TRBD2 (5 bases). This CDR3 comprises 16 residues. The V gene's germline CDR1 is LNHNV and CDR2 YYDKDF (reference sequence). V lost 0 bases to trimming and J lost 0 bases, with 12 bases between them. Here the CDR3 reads CATSRDRTAYSYEQYF. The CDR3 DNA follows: TGTGCCACCAGCAGAGACCGGACTGCCTACTCCTACGAGCAGTACTTC. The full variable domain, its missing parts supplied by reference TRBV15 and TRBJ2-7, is DAMVIQNPRYQVTQFGKPVTLSCSQTLNHNVMYWYQQKSSQAPKLLFHYYDKDFNNEADTPDNFQSRRPNTSFCFLDIRSPGLGDTAMYLCATSRDRTAYSYEQYFGPGTRLTVT.